The 25 T cell receptor beta chains listed next were all sequenced from one sample in a study of T cells in Graves' hyperthyroidism and ophthalmopathy. There were TCR beta CDR3 regions amplified from RNA transcripts. The HTBI set primed first-round TCR CDR3 RT-PCR. TCRdb analysed the multiplex PCR reads with MiXCR anew, one entry per CDR3 protein. The table lists fewer than 750,000 distinct CDR3 sequences, roughly 46% of them singletons, with about 8.3% in the top ten. The sample consisted of peripheral blood or thyroid tissue (not recorded which). Receptor source: a woman aged 18-29 years with Graves' hyperthyroidism.

This clonotype was detected many times. The rearrangement joins TRBV7-8 to TRBJ2-7; perhaps TRBD1 as D (7 bases). The CDR3 runs to 13 residues. The germline V gene has CDR1 SGHVS and CDR2 FQNEAQ. Trimming cost V 5 bases and J 7 bases, with 15 bases left between them. This CDR3 reads CASSRLDREEQYF. As DNA, the CDR3 is TGTGCCAGCAGCAGACTAGACAGGGAGGAGCAGTACTTC. The entire variable domain, with the rest obtained from reference TRBV7-8 and TRBJ2-7, is as follows: GAGVSQSPRYKVAKRGQDVALRCDPISGHVSLFWYQQALGQGPEFLTYFQNEAQLDKSGLPSDRFFAERPEGSVSTLKIQRTQQEDSAVYLCASSRLDREEQYFGPGTRLTVT.

The chain combines TRBV7-9 with TRBJ2-1; D is possibly TRBD1 or TRBD2 (6 bases each). Germline-derived CDR1 and CDR2 are SEHNR and FQNEAQ (reference sequence). The CDR3 contains 18 residues. V was pared by 6 bases and J by 1 base, with 22 bases between. The CDR3 is CASSLPVGGRGSYNEQFF. The CDR3 DNA is TGTGCCAGCAGTTTGCCTGTAGGGGGGAGAGGATCCTACAATGAGCAGTTCTTC.

This clonotype was found a few times. Because it lacks the conserved phenylalanine or tryptophan at the end, this CDR3 is likely a read error. Because the CDR3's place on the DNA is in doubt, the DNA is left out and the CDR3 is given as listed by TCRdb. The chain carries TRBV6-5 and TRBJ2-2. The CDR3 is made up of 16 amino acids, end residues included. The germline V gene encodes CDR1 MNHEY and CDR2 SVGAGI. This CDR3 is CAISESAGRRGGELCS.

This clonotype was observed at least ten times. V gene TRBV20-1 combines with J gene TRBJ2-2, with no clear D. The CDR3 contains 12 residues. Germline V gives CDR1 DFQATT, CDR2 SNEGSKA (reference sequence). V was pared by 6 bases and J by 2 bases, with 7 bases between. In DNA form, the CDR3 reads TGCAGTGCACCGGTCAACACCGGGGAGCTGTTTTTT. Amino acids: CSAPVNTGELFF.

Concerning this clonotype: Given a much more abundant clone one base away, this may be a read error. This chain connects TRBV24-1 to TRBJ1-1; D remains unclear. There are 15 residues in the CDR3. Germline V gene data show CDR1 as KGHDR and CDR2 as SFDVKD. V lost 7 bases, J lost 1 base, and 15 bases lay in between. CDR3: CATSPLDNRNTEAFF. The DNA for the CDR3 is TGTGCCACCAGCCCCCTTGACAACAGGAACACTGAAGCTTTCTTT.

The chain recombines TRBV20-1 with TRBJ2-4; D not certain. V lost 2 bases and J lost 8, with 7 bases in between. Germline CDR1 is DFQATT and CDR2 is SNEGSKA (reference sequence). The CDR3 loop spans 11 amino acids. CDR3 coding DNA: TGCAGTGCTAGACCCCACGACATTCAGTACTTC. As protein: CSARPHDIQYF.

On this clonotype itself: The conserved phenylalanine or tryptophan is not found at the CDR3 terminus, so this likely reflects a read error. The limits of the CDR3 on the DNA are not certain, so only TCRdb's listed CDR3 is given. This sequence joins TRBV20-1 and TRBJ2-5; the table's D call, TRBD1, has no DNA check behind it. The CDR3 is 13 residues long, counting both termini. CDR1 is DFQATT, CDR2 SNEGSKA, per germline (reference sequence). The CDR3 sequence is CSPTEGGLDRDLL.

This clonotype was counted ten times or more. The CDR3 protein is CSARDPQGGGGYTF. CDR3 bases: TGCAGTGCTAGAGATCCCCAGGGGGGTGGGGGCTACACCTTC. The chain couples TRBV20-1 to TRBJ1-2; 7 positions agree with TRBD1. Germline V gene data show CDR1 as DFQATT and CDR2 as SNEGSKA (reference sequence). V shed 0 bases and J 8 bases; nucleotides not matched to a gene: 9. This CDR3 contains 14 residues.

The table lists this clonotype with many counts. The rearrangement uses TRBV20-1 and TRBJ2-7; D possibly corresponds to TRBD1 (7 bases). The length of the CDR3 is 19 residues. Trimming cost V 0 bases and J 4 bases, with 28 bases left between them. Per the germline V gene, CDR1 is DFQATT and CDR2 is SNEGSKA (reference sequence). CDR3 bases: TGCAGTGCTAGAGATCTGGCAGGGGGTACCAGCGGGTTTGAGTACGAGCAGTACTTC. Translated: CSARDLAGGTSGFEYEQYF.

About this clonotype itself: At one end the junction does not follow the germline gene, possibly because of a read error. This chain joins TRBV12-3 or TRBV12-4 and TRBJ2-1; 9 nucleotides match TRBD1. The CDR3 has 14 residues. The CDR3 loop reads CASSLVDRGNEQFF. The DNA for the CDR3 is TGTGCCAGCAGCTTAGTGGACAGGGGCAATGAGCAGTTCTTC.

Notes on this clonotype: As the CDR3 is not closed by the conserved phenylalanine or tryptophan, this likely results from a read error. No DNA is shown, since the ends of the CDR3 on it are uncertain; the CDR3 is the one TCRdb lists. This chain joins TRBV7-2 and TRBJ1-2. The CDR3 length equals 13 residues, ends included. The V gene's germline CDR1 is SGHTA and CDR2 FQGNSA. The CDR3 sequence is CASSRGWGSGHSY.

The sample holds a few counts of this clonotype. The V gene is TRBV12-3 or TRBV12-4, the J gene TRBJ2-2; 9 bases match TRBD1. The CDR3 is 15 residues long. J lost 3 bases, V lost 7 bases, and 6 bases had no gene match. CDR3 sequence reads: CASTGQGSYTGELFF. The DNA for the CDR3 is TGTGCCAGCACCGGACAGGGGTCCTACACCGGGGAGCTGTTTTTT.

The genes are TRBV18 and TRBJ2-7, with TRBD2 as a possible D gene (6 bases). V gave up 6 bases and J gave up 1 base, with 13 bases separating them. The germline V gene encodes CDR1 KGHSH and CDR2 LQKENI. This CDR3 is 14 amino acids long. For the CDR3, the DNA is TGTGCCAGCTCTAATGGCGGGGCTTCCTACGAGCAGTACTTC. This encodes CASSNGGASYEQYF.

The table lists this clonotype with many counts. The V gene is TRBV5-8, the J gene TRBJ1-5; 8 bases line up with TRBD1. The V gene end was trimmed by 4 bases and the J gene end by 5 bases; junction bases not matched to a gene: 14. The CDR3 consists of 17 residues. Germline V gene lookup returns CDR1 SGHTS and CDR2 YDEGEE. CDR3 protein: CASSTGTGWVFDQPQHF. In DNA, the CDR3 is TGTGCCAGCAGCACCGGGACAGGTTGGGTGTTCGATCAGCCCCAGCATTTT.

This clonotype was recorded many times. The gene calls are TRBV6-2 or TRBV6-3 and TRBJ2-7; TRBD1 might be the D (7 bases). Per germline, CDR1 MNHEY and CDR2 SVGEGT. Between the trimmed V and J ends, which lost 6 bases and 3 bases, there was a span of 18 bases. The CDR3 is 15 residues long. Written as DNA, the CDR3 is TGTGCCAGCAGCGATAACAGGGGACTCCACTACGAGCAGTACTTC. Residues: CASSDNRGLHYEQYF.

V and J are TRBV2 and TRBJ1-5, with a weak D call TRBD1 (5 bases). Trimming stripped 6 bases from V and 7 bases from J, with 16 bases between. Germline assignment: CDR1 SNHLY and CDR2 FYNNEI. This CDR3 has 14 amino acids. The CDR3 here is CASRRMGGEQPQHF. Written as DNA, the CDR3 is TGTGCCAGCAGGAGGATGGGGGGGGAGCAGCCCCAGCATTTT.

This clonotype was seen repeatedly, ten times or more. The rearrangement joins TRBV4-2 to TRBJ1-2, with unresolved D. Germline V lookup: CDR1 LGHNA, CDR2 YNFKEQ. This CDR3 comprises 16 residues. V lost 0 bases, J lost 4 bases, and 15 bases lay in between. Here the CDR3 DNA reads TGTGCCAGCAGCCAAGATCGGGCACAGCCCTTCTATGGCTACACCTTC. Its translation is CASSQDRAQPFYGYTF.

The CDR3 here is CSARQGHNQPQHF. The CDR3 DNA follows: TGCAGCGCTAGACAGGGGCACAATCAGCCCCAGCATTTT. The chain uses TRBV29-1 and TRBJ1-5, with 8 bases fitting TRBD1. CDR1 SQVTM and CDR2 ANQGSEA come from the germline V gene. The CDR3 length is 13 residues. With 7 bases clipped from V and 3 bases from J, the junction kept 5 bases outside the gene matches.

This clonotype has at least ten counts. The V and J genes are TRBV29-1 and TRBJ1-2; weak D call: TRBD1 (5 bases). The V gene's germline CDR1 is SQVTM and CDR2 ANQGSEA. This CDR3 contains 11 residues. Trimming shortened V by 3 bases and J by 7 bases, and 9 bases separated the two germline ends. The CDR3 loop is CSVDGQGGYTF. The CDR3 DNA reads TGCAGCGTTGATGGGCAGGGTGGCTACACCTTC.

This chain joins TRBV9 and TRBJ1-5, with D uncertain. Germline lookup yields CDR1 SGDLS and CDR2 YYNGEE. The CDR3 contains 13 residues. The V end was cut by 2 bases, the J end by 5 bases, with 8 bases between. CDR3 coding DNA: TGTGCCAGCAGCGTTGACACTCATCAGCCCCAGCATTTT. This sequence encodes CASSVDTHQPQHF.

This clonotype was observed at least ten times. The chain has TRBV7-9 and TRBJ2-3; maybe TRBD1 (6 bases). Trimming took off 5 bases at V and 9 bases at J, with 12 bases between the two ends. Germline CDR1 SEHNR, CDR2 FQNEAQ (reference sequence). This CDR3 is built from 12 residues. In DNA, the CDR3 is TGTGCCAGCAGCCGGGACACCGACACGCAGTATTTT. This sequence encodes CASSRDTDTQYF.

A single count supports this clonotype. The chain uses TRBV19 and TRBJ2-1; 11 nucleotides match TRBD2. J was trimmed by 4 bases and V by 4 bases; bases with no gene match: 6. The CDR3 extends over 16 amino acids. Germline assignment: CDR1 LNHDA and CDR2 SQIVND (reference sequence). The CDR3 region is CASSTSGTSGYNEQFF. CDR3 coding DNA: TGTGCCAGTAGTACGTCCGGGACTAGCGGATACAATGAGCAGTTCTTC. The complete variable domain, with remaining parts taken from reference TRBV19 and TRBJ2-1, reads DGGITQSPKYLFRKEGQNVTLSCEQNLNHDAMYWYRQDPGQGLRLIYYSQIVNDFQKGDIAEGYSVSREKKESFPLTVTSAQKNPTAFYLCASSTSGTSGYNEQFFGPGTRLTVL.

The chain has TRBV20-1 and TRBJ2-7; 11 positions agree with TRBD2. Germline lookup yields CDR1 DFQATT and CDR2 SNEGSKA (reference sequence). This CDR3 has 17 amino acids. V gave up 0 bases and J gave up 6 bases; unmatched junction bases: 13. This CDR3 is CSARDPGGTSGPFEQYF. CDR3 DNA: TGCAGTGCTAGAGATCCTGGTGGGACTAGCGGCCCCTTCGAGCAGTACTTC.

This clonotype was seen ten or more times. The J gene is TRBJ1-2, the V gene TRBV2, with 10 bases lining up with TRBD1. The junction had 5 bases not matched to a gene; V was cut back by 4 bases and J by 6 bases. The CDR3 length is 14 residues. CDR1 is SNHLY and CDR2 is FYNNEI in the germline V gene. CDR3 DNA sequence: TGTGCCAGCAGTGGACGGACAGGGGGGAATGGCTACACCTTC. Protein sequence: CASSGRTGGNGYTF.

This clonotype was counted once. The chain couples TRBV10-3 to TRBJ1-1; D is perhaps TRBD1 (6 bases). The V gene's germline CDR1 is ENHRY and CDR2 SYGVKD. Trimming shortened V by 4 bases and J by 7 bases, and 10 bases separated the two germline ends. This CDR3 region has 12 residues. For the CDR3, the DNA is TGTGCCATCAGTGGACAGGCTCATGAAGCTTTCTTT. Translated: CAISGQAHEAFF.